This T cell receptor beta chain is from a study of blood T cell repertoires in COVID-19. Study overall: Nucleic acid was either cDNA or gDNA, and it came from T cells, B-cell-depleted T cells, or PBMCs.

The protocol was immunoSEQ multiplex PCR, while the TCRdb copy is restricted to in-frame clones and leaves out a portion. This table has some 300,000 clones, about 87% appearing once. This CDR3 has 14 residues. The germline gives CDR1 SGHVS, CDR2 FQNEAQ. V trimming: 4 bases; J trimming: 6 bases; junction bases outside the gene matches: 8. This TCR was sampled from a woman in her forties or fifties with COVID-19, enrolled during active disease. The sequenced material came from peripheral blood. This sequence joins TRBV7-8 and TRBJ1-1, with TRBD1 matching 7 bases. The CDR3 is CASSYNAGGPEAFF. The CDR3 DNA is TGTGCCAGCAGCTACAACGCAGGGGGACCTGAAGCTTTCTTT.